Each of the 5 T cell receptor beta chains below was sequenced from the same sample in a study of T cell responses to AZD1222 COVID-19 vaccine. This table comes from immunoSEQ multiplex PCR, and its TCRdb copy is limited to in-frame clones, with some not included. Altogether approximately 90,000 clones are present, about 86% being singletons, with the ten largest covering 7.9%. Sequences were derived from peripheral blood, sampled on day 0 of AZD1222 vaccination. The receptors stem from an adult in good health.

The chain combines TRBV5-8 with TRBJ1-3, with no clear D. Germline lookup yields CDR1 SGHTS and CDR2 YDEGEE. Deletions cut 0 bases from V and 0 bases from J, with 13 bases between. This CDR3 contains 17 residues. CDR3 nucleotides: TGTGCCAGCAGCTTGGACCCCCCGGCGGGCTCTGGAAACACCATATATTTT. Translation: CASSLDPPAGSGNTIYF.

The chain has TRBV11-3 and TRBJ2-1, with 9 bases that match TRBD2. CDR1 is SGHNT and CDR2 is YENEEA in the germline V gene. J was trimmed by 10 bases and V by 5 bases; bases with no gene match: 12. This CDR3 contains 15 residues. CDR3 nucleotide sequence: TGTGCCAGCAGCATAACTAGCGGGCCTCACCCGGAGCAGTTCTTC. It specifies CASSITSGPHPEQFF.

The chain links TRBV10-2 to TRBJ2-7; 7 nucleotides match TRBD2. CDR1 and CDR2 (germline): WSHSY, SAAADI. V lost 0 bases and J lost 12; bases outside the gene matches: 8. There are 13 residues in the CDR3. CDR3 region: CASSESLAAPGYF. Here the CDR3 DNA reads TGCGCCAGCAGTGAGTCCCTAGCGGCTCCAGGGTACTTC.

The chain uses TRBV7-9 and TRBJ2-3; possible D gene TRBD2, 6 bases. V lost 5 bases, J lost 3 bases, and 12 bases lay in between. The CDR3 runs to 14 residues. CDR1 is SEHNR, CDR2 FQNEAQ, per germline (reference sequence). CDR3 DNA sequence: TGTGCCAGCAGCCAAGGAGGGATGACAGATACGCAGTATTTT. As protein: CASSQGGMTDTQYF.

The CDR3 DNA sequence: TGTGCCAGCAGCTTATTTGTAGGAGTCGCCGGGGAGCTGTTTTTT. Residues: CASSLFVGVAGELFF. V and J are TRBV7-2 and TRBJ2-2; D is unclear. CDR3 length equals 15 residues. Germline-derived CDR1 and CDR2 are SGHTA and FQGNSA. Trimming shortened V by 2 bases and J by 6 bases, and 13 bases separated the two germline ends.